The rows below give T cell receptor beta chains drawn from one sample of a study of radiotherapy plus CTLA-4 blockade in lung cancer. Assay used: immunoSEQ multiplex PCR; TCRdb lists only in-frame clones, some missing. This table has 85,000 to 90,000 clones, about 87% appearing once. The sequenced sample was peripheral blood, obtained from a patient treated with radiotherapy plus ipilimumab. These receptors all come from a human donor with non-small cell lung cancer that progressed on radiotherapy plus ipilimumab. Both conserved end residues are part of each CDR3. Fields, in order: V gene, J gene, D gene, clone size, CDR3 DNA, CDR3 protein. A D gene is named only where the DNA matches it firmly. Not every row has a clone size; where given, it reads once, few, many or a size class.

>TRBV6-5|TRBJ1-2|TRBD1|NA
TGTGCCAGCAGTCCGGGACAGGGAAGAGAGGGCTACACCTTC
CASSPGQGREGYTF
>TRBV28|TRBJ1-2|NA|NA
TGTGCCAGCAGTCTTCAGGGGAATGGCTACACCTTC
CASSLQGNGYTF
>TRBV18|TRBJ1-1|NA|once
TGTGCCAGCTCGCCCGGACGCGTCAACACTGAAGCTTTCTTT
CASSPGRVNTEAFF
>TRBV27|TRBJ2-3|TRBD2|NA
TGTGCCAGCAGTACCCGGGCGGGAGGGCCCACAGATACGCAGTATTTT
CASSTRAGGPTDTQYF
>TRBV7-2|TRBJ1-6|NA|few
TGTGCCAGCAGCTTAGATACCATCCCTTCACCCCTCCACTTT
CASSLDTIPSPLHF
>TRBV4-2|TRBJ1-1|NA|NA
TGTGCCAGCAGCCAAGCTGGGAGGTACCCGTATGAAGCTTTCTTT
CASSQAGRYPYEAFF
>TRBV7-2|TRBJ1-5|NA|NA
TGTGCCAGCAGCTTAATCAGTTCCAATCAGCCCCAGCATTTT
CASSLISSNQPQHF
>TRBV11-2|TRBJ2-3|TRBD2|NA
TGTGCCAGCAGCTTACCCTTTGGACTAGCCGTGAGCACAGATACGCAGTATTTT
CASSLPFGLAVSTDTQYF
>TRBV9|TRBJ1-2|NA|NA
TGTGCCAGCAGCGTAGATAATAGGGGCGTCTATGGCTACACCTTC
CASSVDNRGVYGYTF
>TRBV28|TRBJ2-6|NA|NA
TGTGCCAGCAGTTTGCTCGGGGCCAACGTCCTGACTTTC
CASSLLGANVLTF
>TRBV6-5|TRBJ1-6|TRBD1|NA
TGTGCCAGCAGTTACTCGGGAACAGGGGGCACCACACCCCTCCACTTT
CASSYSGTGGTTPLHF
>TRBV19|TRBJ2-3|TRBD2|NA
TGTGCCAGTAGTATTCAAGCGGGGCGGGCAGATACGCAGTATTTT
CASSIQAGRADTQYF
>TRBV5-1|TRBJ2-2|NA|NA
TGCGCCAGCAGCTCGGGCCCGAACACCGGGGAGCTGTTTTTT
CASSSGPNTGELFF
>TRBV19|TRBJ1-3|NA|NA
TGTGCCAGTAGTATTGCAGGACTGAGCTCTGGAAACACCATATATTTT
CASSIAGLSSGNTIYF
>TRBV15|TRBJ2-7|TRBD2|NA
TGTGCCACCAGCAGAGGCGGGAGCGGGAGCGACGAGCAGTACTTC
CATSRGGSGSDEQYF
>TRBV19|TRBJ2-1|TRBD2|NA
TGTGCCAGTAGCCGTCGATGGACGGGACTAGCGGGAATAAATGAGCAGTTCTTC
CASSRRWTGLAGINEQFF
>TRBV9|TRBJ2-1|TRBD2|once
TGTGCCAGCAGCACCATAGCGGGAGGGCTTTTTAGCTCCTACAATGAGCAGTTCTTC
CASSTIAGGLFSSYNEQFF
>TRBV10-3|TRBJ1-4|NA|NA
TGTGCCATCAGGGGGACGGAAGCAACTAATGAAAAACTGTTTTTT
CAIRGTEATNEKLFF
>TRBV21-1|TRBJ1-6|NA|once
TGTGCCAGCAGCAAAGATGGGACAATGGCAAACTCCTATAATTCACCCCTCCACTTT
CASSKDGTMANSYNSPLHF
>TRBV5-1|TRBJ1-4|TRBD1|NA
TGCGCCAGCAGCTTGGTCGGACAGGGGACTAATGAAAAACTGTTTTTT
CASSLVGQGTNEKLFF
>TRBV7-6|TRBJ2-3|NA|once
TGTGCCAGCAGCGAGCCGGGGGCGAGAACAGATACGCAGTATTTT
CASSEPGARTDTQYF
>TRBV21-1|TRBJ1-2|NA|NA
TGTGCCAGCAGCAAAGATCGGGAGCCCTATGGCTACACCTTC
CASSKDREPYGYTF
>TRBV4-2|TRBJ2-1|TRBD2|NA
TGTGCCAGCAGCCATGCCAGGACTAGCGGACAACACAATGAGCAGTTCTTC
CASSHARTSGQHNEQFF
>TRBV5-1|TRBJ2-7|TRBD2|NA
TGCGCCAGCAGCTTGGGGCTAGCGGGAGGTGGCGAGCAGTACTTC
CASSLGLAGGGEQYF
>TRBV2|TRBJ2-7|TRBD2|NA
TGTGCCAGCAGTGGTAGCGGGAGTATTGACGAGCAGTACTTC
CASSGSGSIDEQYF
>TRBV6-1|TRBJ2-3|NA|NA
TGTGCCAGCAGTGTCCATCAGGCCGCACGCCTCGATACGCAGTATTTT
CASSVHQAARLDTQYF
>TRBV7-9|TRBJ2-2|NA|NA
TGTGCCAGCAGCTTCATGGTCTGGACCGGGGAGCTGTTTTTT
CASSFMVWTGELFF
>TRBV18|TRBJ1-1|TRBD1|NA
TGTGCCAGCTCACCCGGGACAGGTCTGAACACTGAAGCTTTCTTT
CASSPGTGLNTEAFF
>TRBV6-5|TRBJ1-6|TRBD1|NA
TGTGCCAGCAGGGAGGGACAGGGTAATTCACCCCTCCACTTT
CASREGQGNSPLHF
>TRBV6-5|TRBJ2-1|TRBD1|NA
TGTGCCACTTCCGGGGAGACAGGGATCGATGAGCAGTTCTTC
CATSGETGIDEQFF
>TRBV6-4|TRBJ1-5|NA|NA
TGTGCCGGCGGGGGTCAGCCCCAGCATTTT
CAGGGQPQHF
>TRBV5-1|TRBJ2-5|TRBD2|NA
TGCGCCAGCAGCTTTTTGAGCGGGGAACAAGAGACCCAGTACTTC
CASSFLSGEQETQYF
>TRBV11-2|TRBJ1-4|NA|NA
TGTGCCAGCAGCTTAGGATTCAAGAATGAAAAACTGTTTTTT
CASSLGFKNEKLFF
>TRBV25-1|TRBJ1-1|NA|NA
TGTGCCAGCAGTGAGCTGAATGAAGCTTTCTTT
CASSELNEAFF
>TRBV7-7|TRBJ2-1|NA|NA
TGTGCTAGCACGCCCTGGAGTGGCAATGAGCAGTTCTTC
CASTPWSGNEQFF
>TRBV6-6|TRBJ1-1|NA|NA
TGTGCCAGCAGCCAAACCACACAAATGAACACTGAAGCTTTCTTT
CASSQTTQMNTEAFF
>TRBV7-2|TRBJ1-5|NA|NA
TGTGCCAGCAGCTTAGGCACACTGAGAAGCCAGCATTTT
CASSLGTLRSQHF
>TRBV6-6|TRBJ1-1|NA|NA
TGTGCCAGCAGCCAACCACCTGACACTGAAGCTTTCTTT
CASSQPPDTEAFF
>TRBV5-1|TRBJ1-1|NA|NA
TGCGCCAGCAGTACAGGATTGAACACTGAAGCTTCCTTT
CASSTGLNTEASF
>TRBV5-8|TRBJ2-2|NA|NA
TGTGCCAGCAGGGAACACCGGGACACACGCGGGGAGCTGTTTTTT
CASREHRDTRGELFF
>TRBV7-2|TRBJ2-5|TRBD2|NA
TGTGCCAGCAGCGTTAGCGGGGGGGCGGGAGAGACCCAGTACTTC
CASSVSGGAGETQYF
>TRBV18|TRBJ1-2|NA|NA
TGTGCCAGCTCACCGGGCAGCGACTATGGCTACACCTTC
CASSPGSDYGYTF
>TRBV6-5|TRBJ2-7|TRBD1|NA
TGTGCCAGCAGTGAGTGGACAGGGAGCTACGAGCAGTACTTC
CASSEWTGSYEQYF